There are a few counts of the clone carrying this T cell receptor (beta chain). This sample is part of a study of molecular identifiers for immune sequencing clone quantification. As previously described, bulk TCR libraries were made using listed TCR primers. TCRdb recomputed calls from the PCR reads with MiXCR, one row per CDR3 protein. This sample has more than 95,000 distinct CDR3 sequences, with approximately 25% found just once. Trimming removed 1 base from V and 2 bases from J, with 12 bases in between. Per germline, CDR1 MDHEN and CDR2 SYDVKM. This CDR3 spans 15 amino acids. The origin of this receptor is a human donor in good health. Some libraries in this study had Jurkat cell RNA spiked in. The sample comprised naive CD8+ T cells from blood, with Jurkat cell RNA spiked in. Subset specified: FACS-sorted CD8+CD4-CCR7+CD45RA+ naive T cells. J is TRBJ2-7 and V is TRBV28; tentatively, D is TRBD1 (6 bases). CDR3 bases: TGTGCCAGCAGTTTATTTGAGACAGGTCCCTACGAGCAGTACTTC. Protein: CASSLFETGPYEQYF. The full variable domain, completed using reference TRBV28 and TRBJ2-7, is DVKVTQSSRYLVKRTGEKVFLECVQDMDHENMFWYRQDPGLGLRLIYFSYDVKMKEKGDIPEGYSVSREKKERFSLILESASTNQTSMYLCASSLFETGPYEQYFGPGTRLTVT.